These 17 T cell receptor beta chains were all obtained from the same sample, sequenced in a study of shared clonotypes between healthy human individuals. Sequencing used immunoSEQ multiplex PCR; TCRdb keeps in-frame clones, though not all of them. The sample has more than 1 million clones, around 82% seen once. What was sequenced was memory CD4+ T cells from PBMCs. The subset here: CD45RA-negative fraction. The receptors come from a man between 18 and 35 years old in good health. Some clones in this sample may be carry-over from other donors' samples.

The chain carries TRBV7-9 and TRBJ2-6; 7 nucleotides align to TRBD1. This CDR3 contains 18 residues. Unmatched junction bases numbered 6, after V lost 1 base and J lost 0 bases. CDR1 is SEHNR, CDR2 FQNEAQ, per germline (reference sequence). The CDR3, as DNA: TGTGCCAGCAGCTTAGTCGGGACAGCAACCTCTGGGGCCAACGTCCTGACTTTC. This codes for CASSLVGTATSGANVLTF.

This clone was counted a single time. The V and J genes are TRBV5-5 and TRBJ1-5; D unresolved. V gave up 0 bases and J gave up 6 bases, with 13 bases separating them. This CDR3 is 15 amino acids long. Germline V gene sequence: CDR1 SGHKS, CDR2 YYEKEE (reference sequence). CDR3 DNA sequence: TGTGCCAGCAGCTTGGAACCAGGTTTCCGTCAGCCCCAGCATTTT. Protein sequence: CASSLEPGFRQPQHF.

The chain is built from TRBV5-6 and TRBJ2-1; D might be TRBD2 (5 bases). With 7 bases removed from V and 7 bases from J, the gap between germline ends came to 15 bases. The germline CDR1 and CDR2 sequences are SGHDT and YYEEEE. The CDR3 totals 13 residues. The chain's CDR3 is CASVSDWRNEQFF. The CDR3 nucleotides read TGTGCCAGCGTCTCGGACTGGAGGAATGAGCAGTTCTTC. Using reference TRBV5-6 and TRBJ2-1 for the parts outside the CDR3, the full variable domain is DAGVTQSPTHLIKTRGQQVTLRCSPKSGHDTVSWYQQALGQGPQFIFQYYEEEERQRGNFPDRFSGHQFPNYSSELNVNALLLGDSALYLCASVSDWRNEQFFGPGTRLTVL.

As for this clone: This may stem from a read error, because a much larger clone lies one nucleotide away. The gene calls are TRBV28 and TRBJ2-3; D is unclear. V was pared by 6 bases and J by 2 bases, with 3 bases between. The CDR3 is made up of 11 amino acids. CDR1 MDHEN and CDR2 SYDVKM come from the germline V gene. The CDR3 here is CASRYTDTQYF. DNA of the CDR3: TGTGCCAGCAGGTACACAGATACGCAGTATTTT.

The CDR3 protein is CSVEDRGGYGYTF. The CDR3 coding sequence is TGCAGCGTCGAGGACAGGGGAGGGTATGGCTACACCTTC. The rearrangement uses TRBV29-1 and TRBJ1-2; 9 positions agree with TRBD1. Germline V gene data show CDR1 as SQVTM and CDR2 as ANQGSEA. The CDR3 runs to 13 residues. After removal of 6 bases from V and 5 bases from J, the junction contained 7 bases not matched to a gene.

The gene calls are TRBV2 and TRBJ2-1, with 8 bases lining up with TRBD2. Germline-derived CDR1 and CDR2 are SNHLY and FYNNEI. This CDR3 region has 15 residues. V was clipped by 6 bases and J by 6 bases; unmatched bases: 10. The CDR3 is CASRNGTRRSNEQFF. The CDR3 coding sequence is TGTGCCAGCAGGAACGGGACTAGGCGGAGCAATGAGCAGTTCTTC.

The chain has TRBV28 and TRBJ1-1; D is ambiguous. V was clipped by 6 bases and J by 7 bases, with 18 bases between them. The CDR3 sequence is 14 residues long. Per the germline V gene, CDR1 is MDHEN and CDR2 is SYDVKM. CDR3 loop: CASSPGPSLDEAFF. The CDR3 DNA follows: TGTGCCAGCAGCCCCGGACCGTCTTTGGATGAAGCTTTCTTT. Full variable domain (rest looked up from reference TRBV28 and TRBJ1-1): DVKVTQSSRYLVKRTGEKVFLECVQDMDHENMFWYRQDPGLGLRLIYFSYDVKMKEKGDIPEGYSVSREKKERFSLILESASTNQTSMYLCASSPGPSLDEAFFGQGTRLTVV.

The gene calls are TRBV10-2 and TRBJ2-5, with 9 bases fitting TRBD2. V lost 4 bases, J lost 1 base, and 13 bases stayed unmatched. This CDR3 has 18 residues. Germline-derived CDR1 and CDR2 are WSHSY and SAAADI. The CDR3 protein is CASSGLPKAGGSQETQYF. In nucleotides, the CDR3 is TGCGCCAGCAGTGGCCTACCGAAAGCGGGAGGAAGCCAAGAGACCCAGTACTTC.

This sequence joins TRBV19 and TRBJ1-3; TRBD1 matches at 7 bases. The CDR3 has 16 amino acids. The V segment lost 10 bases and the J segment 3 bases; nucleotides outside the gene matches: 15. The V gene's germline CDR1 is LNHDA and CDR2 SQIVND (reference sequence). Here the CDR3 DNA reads TGTGCCACGAACTCCGGGACAGACGCGGATGGAAACACCATATATTTT. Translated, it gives CATNSGTDADGNTIYF.

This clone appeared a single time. CDR3 residues: CASSSPYVRETQYF. The CDR3 DNA reads as TGTGCCAGCAGCTCGCCCTATGTTAGGGAGACCCAGTACTTC. The V call is TRBV11-2, the J call TRBJ2-5; no definite D call. The CDR3 is 14 amino acids. Trimming removed 4 bases from V and 5 bases from J, with 14 bases in between. The germline gives CDR1 SGHAT, CDR2 FQNNGV.

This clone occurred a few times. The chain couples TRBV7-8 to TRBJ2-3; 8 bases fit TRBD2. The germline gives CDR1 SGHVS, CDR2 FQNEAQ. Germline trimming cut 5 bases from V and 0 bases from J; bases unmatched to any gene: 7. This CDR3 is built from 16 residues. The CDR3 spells CASSPGLVWSTDTQYF. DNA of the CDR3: TGTGCCAGCAGCCCGGGACTAGTATGGAGCACAGATACGCAGTATTTT.

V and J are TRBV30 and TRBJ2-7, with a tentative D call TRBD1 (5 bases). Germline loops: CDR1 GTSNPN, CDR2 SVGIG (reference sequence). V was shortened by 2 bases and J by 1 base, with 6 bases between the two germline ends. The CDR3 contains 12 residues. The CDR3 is CAWSPGSYEQYF. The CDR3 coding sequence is TGTGCCTGGAGTCCAGGGTCCTACGAGCAGTACTTC.

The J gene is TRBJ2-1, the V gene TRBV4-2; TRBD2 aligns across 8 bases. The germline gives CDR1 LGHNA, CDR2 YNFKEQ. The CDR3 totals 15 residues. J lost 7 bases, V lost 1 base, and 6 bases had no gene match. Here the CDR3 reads CASSQASSGYNEQFF. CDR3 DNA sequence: TGTGCCAGCAGCCAAGCGTCTAGCGGGTATAATGAGCAGTTCTTC.

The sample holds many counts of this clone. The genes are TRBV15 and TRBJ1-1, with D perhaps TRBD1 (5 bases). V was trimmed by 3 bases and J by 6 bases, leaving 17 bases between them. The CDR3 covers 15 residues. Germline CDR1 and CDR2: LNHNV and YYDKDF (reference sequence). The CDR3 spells CATSRGLGGDAEAFF. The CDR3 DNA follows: TGTGCCACCAGCAGGGGTCTGGGGGGGGACGCTGAAGCTTTCTTT.

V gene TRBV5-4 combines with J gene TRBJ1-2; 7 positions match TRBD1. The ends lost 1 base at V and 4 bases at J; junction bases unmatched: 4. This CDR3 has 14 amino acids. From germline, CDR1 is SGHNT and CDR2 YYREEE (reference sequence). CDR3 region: CASSLTGALYGYTF. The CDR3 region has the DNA TGTGCCAGCAGCTTGACAGGGGCCCTCTATGGCTACACCTTC.

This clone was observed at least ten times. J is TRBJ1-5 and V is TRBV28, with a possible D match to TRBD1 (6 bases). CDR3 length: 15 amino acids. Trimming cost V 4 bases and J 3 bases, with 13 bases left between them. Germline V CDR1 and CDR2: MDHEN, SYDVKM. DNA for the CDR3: TGTGCCAGCAGTTGGGGGGGCAGCTTCAATCAGCCCCAGCATTTT. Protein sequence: CASSWGGSFNQPQHF.

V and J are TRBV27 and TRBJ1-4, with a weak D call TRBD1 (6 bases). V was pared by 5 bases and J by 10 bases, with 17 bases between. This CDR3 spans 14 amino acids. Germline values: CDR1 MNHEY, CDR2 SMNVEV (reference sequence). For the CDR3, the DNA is TGTGCCAGCAGTCCCCGACAGGTTTGGGGAAAACTGTTTTTT. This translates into CASSPRQVWGKLFF. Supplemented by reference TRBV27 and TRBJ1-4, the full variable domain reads EAQVTQNPRYLITVTGKKLTVTCSQNMNHEYMSWYRQDPGLGLRQIYYSMNVEVTDKGDVPEGYKVSRKEKRNFPLILESPSPNQTSLYFCASSPRQVWGKLFFGSGTQLSVL.